This T cell receptor beta chain was obtained from a study of cytomegalovirus exposure and HLA in healthy donors. Use of 60 Vbeta and 13 Jbeta primers characterized the PCR. Assay: immunoSEQ multiplex PCR; the TCRdb copy retains only in-frame clones and omits some. The data show some 120,000 clones, with about 79% seen just once and around 2% held by the top ten. Per the germline V gene, CDR1 is MNHNS and CDR2 is SASEGT. V trimming: 4 bases; J trimming: 3 bases; junction bases outside the gene matches: 3. This CDR3 comprises 15 residues. This clone was recorded a few times. The sequence derives from a human donor in good health. This chain joins TRBV6-1 and TRBJ2-5, with 12 bases fitting TRBD2. Specimen: PBMCs. The CDR3 DNA follows: TGTGCCAGCAGTGTTAGACTAGCGGGGGAAGAGACCCAGTACTTC. Its translation is CASSVRLAGEETQYF.